The 16 T cell receptor beta chains below all came from one sample that was sequenced in a study of radiation and T cells in renal cell carcinoma. The assay was immunoSEQ multiplex PCR, and TCRdb's table has in-frame clones only and misses some. Of approximately 90,000 clones in the sample, around four fifths were seen once. Regarding time point: blood 4 weeks post-SBRT, at nephrectomy. Treatment meaning: 15 Gy SBRT to primary tumor, nephrectomy 4 weeks later. The source material was blood, sampled from a patient whose treatment included radiotherapy and nephrectomy. Receptors originate from a man in his fifties or sixties with renal cell carcinoma.

The V and J genes are TRBV28 and TRBJ1-5; a possible D gene is TRBD1 (6 bases). V shed 2 bases and J shed 6 bases, with 17 bases lying between them. Per the germline V gene, CDR1 is MDHEN and CDR2 is SYDVKM. CDR3 length equals 16 residues. The CDR3 DNA reads TGTGCCAGCAGTTTAGGCTGGGGGGCGCATGGTCAGCCCCAGCATTTT. It specifies CASSLGWGAHGQPQHF.

The gene calls are TRBV18 and TRBJ2-5, with D uncertain. CDR3 length: 13 amino acids. Per germline, CDR1 KGHSH and CDR2 LQKENI. Trimming pared 6 bases from V and 5 bases from J, leaving 13 bases between. CDR3 amino acids: CASSSVPQETQYF. Written as DNA, the CDR3 is TGTGCCAGCTCTTCGGTCCCCCAGGAGACCCAGTACTTC.

The chain is built from TRBV11-2 and TRBJ1-4, with no clear D. V was pared by 1 base and J by 7 bases, with 10 bases between. Germline-derived CDR1 and CDR2 are SGHAT and FQNNGV. The CDR3 contains 14 residues. CDR3 region: CASSLGKVGEKLFF. DNA for the CDR3: TGTGCCAGCAGCTTAGGAAAAGTCGGTGAAAAACTGTTTTTT.

A few counts support this clone. The CDR3 DNA reads as TGTGCCAGCAGCCTTGTGGGTTTGGATTTCTCTGGGGCCAACGTCCTGACTTTC. Residues: CASSLVGLDFSGANVLTF. J is TRBJ2-6 and V is TRBV7-8; D uncertain. Germline V gives CDR1 SGHVS, CDR2 FQNEAQ. Trimming pared 5 bases from V and 0 bases from J, leaving 17 bases between. This CDR3 has 18 amino acids.

The V call is TRBV30, the J call TRBJ1-2; D remains ambiguous. Germline V gene lookup returns CDR1 GTSNPN and CDR2 SVGIG (reference sequence). The CDR3 is made up of 12 amino acids. The V and J ends lost 1 base and 4 bases respectively, with 7 bases between them. Here the CDR3 reads CAWSAGSYGYTF. CDR3 nucleotides: TGTGCCTGGAGTGCGGGGAGCTATGGCTACACCTTC.

The J gene is TRBJ1-4, the V gene TRBV28, with unresolved D. The CDR3 is 15 amino acids. The ends were cut back, 3 bases at V and 5 bases at J, with 13 bases in the middle. Per the germline V gene, CDR1 is MDHEN and CDR2 is SYDVKM. The CDR3 nucleotides read TGTGCCAGCAGTTTTGGATCCGGCGTAAATGAAAAACTGTTTTTT. Encoded protein: CASSFGSGVNEKLFF.

The chain is built from TRBV28 and TRBJ2-3; 7 bases match TRBD2. V shed 5 bases and J 0 bases; nucleotides not matched to a gene: 5. This CDR3 is 15 amino acids long. Germline V gene data show CDR1 as MDHEN and CDR2 as SYDVKM. The CDR3 here is CASSLGGTSTDTQYF. The CDR3 region has the DNA TGTGCCAGCAGTCTCGGGGGGACTAGCACAGATACGCAGTATTTT.

This sequence joins TRBV4-3 and TRBJ1-5; D is uncertain. Trimming removed 0 bases from V and 5 bases from J, with 8 bases in between. This CDR3 has 14 amino acids. Germline-derived CDR1 and CDR2 are LGHNA and YSLEER. This CDR3 is CASSQDDGDQPQHF. The CDR3 coding sequence is TGCGCCAGCAGCCAAGATGACGGGGATCAGCCCCAGCATTTT.

The DNA of the CDR3 is TGTGCCAGCGGAAGACAGGGGGCGCTTGATGAGCAGTTCTTC. Encoded protein: CASGRQGALDEQFF. The chain carries TRBV7-9 and TRBJ2-1, with 10 bases identical to TRBD1. Germline V gene lookup returns CDR1 SEHNR and CDR2 FQNEAQ (reference sequence). The CDR3 loop spans 14 amino acids. Trimming took 8 bases from V and 8 from J; bases not matched to a gene: 9.

The chain uses TRBV7-2 and TRBJ1-5, with D possibly TRBD1 on 6 matching bases. The V and J ends lost 4 bases and 3 bases respectively, with 10 bases between them. Germline V gene lookup returns CDR1 SGHTA and CDR2 FQGNSA. CDR3 size: 14 residues. The CDR3 region has the DNA TGTGCCAGCAGCTCCGGACAGCACAATCAGCCCCAGCATTTT. Protein: CASSSGQHNQPQHF. The full variable domain, in which reference TRBV7-2 and TRBJ1-5 provide the parts outside the CDR3, is GAGVSQSPSNKVTEKGKDVELRCDPISGHTALYWYRQSLGQGLEFLIYFQGNSAPDKSGLPSDRFSAERTGGSVSTLTIQRTQQEDSAVYLCASSSGQHNQPQHFGDGTRLSIL.

V gene TRBV28 combines with J gene TRBJ2-5, with TRBD1 matching 10 bases. There are 17 residues in the CDR3. From germline, CDR1 is MDHEN and CDR2 SYDVKM. Trimming removed 4 bases from V and 1 base from J; junction bases left unmatched: 9. CDR3 nucleotide sequence: TGTGCCAGCAGTTCGGGACAGGGGATCACTCCCCAAGAGACCCAGTACTTC. Translation gives CASSSGQGITPQETQYF.

The rearrangement uses TRBV18 and TRBJ1-6; the D is unclear. CDR3 length equals 14 residues. The germline V and J ends were trimmed by 2 bases and 6 bases, with 8 bases remaining between them. Germline CDR1 reads KGHSH; CDR2 reads LQKENI. The CDR3 DNA follows: TGTGCCAGCTCACCAACTCACGGTAATTCACCCCTCCACTTT. This translates into CASSPTHGNSPLHF.

Regarding this clone: Germline and junction disagree at one end, which may indicate a read error. The genes are TRBV7-7 and TRBJ2-2; 13 bases are a match to TRBD2. Per the germline V gene, CDR1 is SSHAT and CDR2 is FNYEAQ (reference sequence). This CDR3 contains 19 residues. Here the CDR3 reads CASSLGRLAGGPNTGELFF. The CDR3, as DNA: TGTGCTAGCAGCTTAGGTCGACTAGCGGGGGGACCGAACACCGGGGAGCTGTTTTTT.

The chain's CDR3 is CATSRVWEETQYF. CDR3 bases: TGTGCCACCAGCAGGGTTTGGGAGGAGACCCAGTACTTC. The rearrangement uses TRBV15 and TRBJ2-5; possible D gene TRBD2, 5 bases. Germline lookup yields CDR1 LNHNV and CDR2 YYDKDF (reference sequence). This CDR3 is built from 13 residues. Trimming removed 3 bases at V and 5 bases at J, with 10 bases between.

This sequence joins TRBV6-6 and TRBJ2-7; 7 nucleotides agree with TRBD1. The CDR3 length is 13 residues. CDR1 is MNHNY, CDR2 SVGAGI, per germline (reference sequence). J gave up 6 bases and V 5 bases, and 7 bases lay outside the gene matches. The DNA for the CDR3 is TGTGCCAGCAGTGCCGACAGGGCACGCGAGCAGTACTTC. This encodes CASSADRAREQYF.

The chain has TRBV9 and TRBJ2-3; D is possibly TRBD1 (6 bases). CDR1 and CDR2 (germline): SGDLS, YYNGEE. The germline V and J ends were trimmed by 0 bases and 5 bases, with 19 bases remaining between them. The CDR3 loop spans 17 amino acids. The CDR3 reads CASSVGRSAGARDTQYF. CDR3 bases: TGTGCCAGCAGCGTAGGAAGGTCGGCAGGGGCCAGAGATACGCAGTATTTT. Full variable domain (rest looked up from reference TRBV9 and TRBJ2-3): DSGVTQTPKHLITATGQRVTLRCSPRSGDLSVYWYQQSLDQGLQFLIQYYNGEERAKGNILERFSAQQFPDLHSELNLSSLELGDSALYFCASSVGRSAGARDTQYFGPGTRLTVL.